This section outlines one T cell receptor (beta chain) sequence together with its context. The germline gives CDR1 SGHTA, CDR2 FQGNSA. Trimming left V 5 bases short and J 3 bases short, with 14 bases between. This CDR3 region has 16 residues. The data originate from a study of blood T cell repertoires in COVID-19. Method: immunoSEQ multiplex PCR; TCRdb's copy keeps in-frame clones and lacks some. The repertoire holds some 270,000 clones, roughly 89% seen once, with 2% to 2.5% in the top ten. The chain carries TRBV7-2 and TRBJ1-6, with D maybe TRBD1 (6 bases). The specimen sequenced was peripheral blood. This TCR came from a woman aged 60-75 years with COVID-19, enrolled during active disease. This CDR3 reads CASSLLGGDYNSPLHF. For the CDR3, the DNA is TGTGCCAGCAGCCTCCTAGGGGGGGACTATAATTCACCCCTCCACTTT.